This T cell receptor beta chain was sequenced for a study of T-cell reconstitution after alpha-beta-depleted transplantation in children (dated by TCRdb to the mid-2010s). A note on the overall study: T-cell immune reconstitution after TCRalphabeta/CD19-depleted allogeneic hematopoietic cell transplantation in children was quantitatively tracked in the study by means of TCR repertoire profiling. Broader findings and caveats from the paper: In some patients, high TCRbeta diversity at day 60 was attributed to recipient T cells and intrathymic progenitors that had survived conditioning. About two months after transplant, the apparently early recovery of alphabetaT-cell counts reportedly depended on just several hundred clones that had expanded rapidly and came from non-depleted graft cells. Hyperexpanded clone frequencies declined over subsequent months; after one year, T-cell counts and TCRbeta diversity were mostly attributed to newly produced T cells.

Libraries came from PCR. Instrument used: Illumina HiSeq 2500. TCR library preparation used molecular barcoding, with unique molecular identifiers applied to normalize quantification of the TCRbeta repertoire. TCRdb reprocessing: public reads trimmed at Q25 with fastp, clones called with MiXCR, in-frame beta chains kept. Each entry merges the rows of one CDR3 protein and shows their most common DNA and genes. The sample contains some 460,000 distinct CDR3 sequences, 15% to 20% of them found a single time. Of the sample, 25% to 35% is held by the ten largest clones. Based on the germline V gene, the CDR1 and CDR2 sequences are KGHSY and FQNENV. The trim is 3 bases for V and 0 bases for J, with a gap of 8 bases between the germline ends. The CDR3 has 15 amino acids, counting the end cysteine and phenylalanine. The read is trimmed to its CDR3 DNA, 45 bases read in frame from base 1. This clonotype was seen repeatedly, ten times or more. The target of this receptor is not known. No base-level quality is on record; no much larger clone is a single base apart.

The sample's treatment or condition, from its label and the paper: allogeneic hematopoietic cell transplantation with graft depleted of TCRalphabeta T cells and CD19 B cells. The transplant recipients were children given TCRalphabeta/CD19-depleted allogeneic hematopoietic cell grafts. The V gene is TRBV16 and the J gene is TRBJ2-2, and the D gene may be TRBD1, 6 bases matching. The TCR comes from a boy under two years old who had a stem cell transplant for Wiskott-Aldrich syndrome, so the T cells may come from the graft donor. The material sequenced was PBMCs, mostly from graft donor cells, taken 360 days after TCRalphabeta/CD19-depleted stem cell transplant. The DNA sequence is as follows: TGTGCCAGCAGCCATCAGGGGACGAACACCGGGGAGCTGTTTTTT. The resulting protein is CASSHQGTNTGELFF.